The rows below give T cell receptor beta chains drawn from one sample of a study of regulatory T cells in long-lasting Graves disease. In TCRdb, the multiplex PCR reads were re-called with MiXCR into one record per CDR3 protein. Of approximately 400,000 distinct CDR3 sequences listed, just under 15% are singletons. This sample was shared with a second study, whose subject was T cells in Graves' hyperthyroidism and ophthalmopathy.

This sample comprised peripheral blood mononuclear cells (PBMCs), obtained at new diagnosis, from a patient treated with antithyroid drugs. The receptors were gathered from a young woman with Graves disease. CDR3s include the opening cysteine and the closing phenylalanine or tryptophan. The order of the fields is clone size, D gene, J gene, V gene, CDR3 DNA, CDR3 protein. The D gene is left open where the match is weak. Size tells how often a clone was seen (once, few, many) or the class of an expanded clone, and some rows leave it out.

size: many; D: TRBD1; J: TRBJ2-2; V: TRBV6-1; DNA: TGTGCCAGCCGGGACAGGCCGAAGGGCTACACCGGGGAGCTGTTTTTT; CDR3: CASRDRPKGYTGELFF
size: -; D: TRBD2; J: TRBJ2-7; V: TRBV4-1; DNA: TGCGCCAGCAGCCTCTCGGGTGGCGGAGCGGGGGAGCAGTACTTC; CDR3: CASSLSGGGAGEQYF
size: many; D: -; J: TRBJ2-7; V: TRBV5-6; DNA: TGTGCCAGCAGCCTCCTGTTGGCGACGTACGAGCAGTACTTC; CDR3: CASSLLLATYEQYF
size: -; D: -; J: TRBJ2-1; V: TRBV7-9; DNA: TGTGCCAGCAGCTATATCACCTCCTACGAGCAGTTCTTC; CDR3: CASSYITSYEQFF
size: -; D: -; J: TRBJ1-2; V: TRBV30; DNA: TGTGCCTGGCAAGCAGTTGGCTACACCTTC; CDR3: CAWQAVGYTF
size: -; D: -; J: TRBJ2-2; V: TRBV5-1; DNA: TGCGCCAGCAGCCCAGGGACACCCGGGGAGCTGTTTTTT; CDR3: CASSPGTPGELFF
size: many; D: TRBD1; J: TRBJ2-5; V: TRBV27; DNA: TGTGCCAGCAACCCTACCCGACCCAGGGGGACGGACCAAGAGACCCAGTACTTC; CDR3: CASNPTRPRGTDQETQYF
size: many; D: -; J: TRBJ2-4; V: TRBV18; DNA: TGTGCCAGCTCACCCCCACAGGGGGGGAACATTCAGTACTTC; CDR3: CASSPPQGGNIQYF
size: many; D: -; J: TRBJ2-5; V: TRBV6-1; DNA: TGTGCCAGCAGTCTACGGAGACAGGCCGTAGGGGAGACCCAGTACTTC; CDR3: CASSLRRQAVGETQYF
size: -; D: TRBD2; J: TRBJ2-3; V: TRBV7-9; DNA: TGTGCCAGCAGCTTAATACCCGGGACTAGTAAAGATACGCAGTATTTT; CDR3: CASSLIPGTSKDTQYF
size: -; D: TRBD2; J: TRBJ2-1; V: TRBV19; DNA: TGTGCCAGTAGTATCGGGGGAGGGCCCGGGAATGAGCAGTTCTTC; CDR3: CASSIGGGPGNEQFF
size: few; D: TRBD1; J: TRBJ1-2; V: TRBV20-1; DNA: TGCAGTGCTAGAGGGACAGGGTGGGTTAAGGGCTACACCTTC; CDR3: CSARGTGWVKGYTF
size: many; D: TRBD1; J: TRBJ2-1; V: TRBV28; DNA: TGTGCCAGCAGTTCCGGGACAGGGGGTCGCGATGAGCAGTTCTTC; CDR3: CASSSGTGGRDEQFF
size: many; D: -; J: TRBJ2-7; V: TRBV6-9; DNA: TGTGCCAGCAGTTACAGCAGTCCCAGGGCCTACGAGCAGTACTTC; CDR3: CASSYSSPRAYEQYF
size: many; D: -; J: TRBJ1-1; V: TRBV2; DNA: TGTGCCAGTGGACAGACTCTGAACACTGAAGCTTTCTTT; CDR3: CASGQTLNTEAFF
size: many; D: -; J: TRBJ1-1; V: TRBV30; DNA: TGTGCCTGGAATGGAGGGAACCGCACTGAAGCTTTCTTT; CDR3: CAWNGGNRTEAFF
size: -; D: -; J: TRBJ2-2; V: TRBV24-1; DNA: TGTGCCACCAGTGATATGGGACGGGGACAGAACACCGGGGAGCTGTTTTTT; CDR3: CATSDMGRGQNTGELFF
size: few; D: TRBD2; J: TRBJ2-1; V: TRBV20-1; DNA: TGCAGTGCTAGGATGACTAGCGATAAAGGGGGTTACTACAATGAGCAGTTCTTC; CDR3: CSARMTSDKGGYYNEQFF
size: many; D: -; J: TRBJ2-5; V: TRBV27; DNA: TGTGCCAGCAGTTTAAGTAGGACACCTTCTTGGGAGACCCAGTACTTC; CDR3: CASSLSRTPSWETQYF
size: -; D: TRBD2; J: TRBJ2-1; V: TRBV30; DNA: TGTGCCTGGAGTGGAAGTAGCGGGCGGGGCTCCTACAATGAGCAGTTCTTC; CDR3: CAWSGSSGRGSYNEQFF
size: -; D: TRBD2; J: TRBJ2-7; V: TRBV20-1; DNA: TGCAGTGCTAGAGCTAGCGGGAGCTACGAGCAGTACTTC; CDR3: CSARASGSYEQYF
size: many; D: -; J: TRBJ2-7; V: TRBV6-2/TRBV6-3; DNA: TGTGCCAGCAGTTACTCGAGGGAATTAAGGATGGACGAGCAGTACTTC; CDR3: CASSYSRELRMDEQYF
size: many; D: TRBD1; J: TRBJ1-4; V: TRBV27; DNA: TGTGCCAGCAGCGACGGACAGGCCGGGGTGAAAAAACTGTTTTTT; CDR3: CASSDGQAGVKKLFF
size: many; D: TRBD1; J: TRBJ1-4; V: TRBV7-9; DNA: TGTGCCAGCAGCCCCCCGGACAGGGCGAATGAAAAACTGTTTTTT; CDR3: CASSPPDRANEKLFF
size: many; D: TRBD1; J: TRBJ2-6; V: TRBV20-1; DNA: TGCAGTGCCGTTCGAGGACAGGGCACCTCTGGGGCCAACGTCCTGACTTTC; CDR3: CSAVRGQGTSGANVLTF
size: -; D: -; J: TRBJ2-6; V: TRBV7-3; DNA: TGTGCCAGCAGCTCTACAGGGTCCGTCCTGACTTTC; CDR3: CASSSTGSVLTF
size: few; D: TRBD2; J: TRBJ2-1; V: TRBV5-1; DNA: TGCGCCAGCAGGGTAACAGCGGGAGGGATTTACAATGAGCAGTTCTTC; CDR3: CASRVTAGGIYNEQFF
size: few; D: -; J: TRBJ2-5; V: TRBV9; DNA: TGTGCCAGCAGCTCTCGTCGGAGGGGGATCTCGGAGACCCAGTACTTC; CDR3: CASSSRRRGISETQYF
size: many; D: -; J: TRBJ2-1; V: TRBV3-1; DNA: TGTGCCAGCAGCCCCCCCGGGAGCGGAAGCTCCTACAATGAGCAGTTCTTC; CDR3: CASSPPGSGSSYNEQFF
size: -; D: -; J: TRBJ2-3; V: TRBV24-1; DNA: TGTGCCACTTCCCAATCAACAGATACGCAGTATTTT; CDR3: CATSQSTDTQYF
size: -; D: TRBD1; J: TRBJ1-5; V: TRBV10-2; DNA: TGCGCCAGCAGTCCCAACAGGGGCGGCAATCAGCCCCAGCATTTT; CDR3: CASSPNRGGNQPQHF
size: many; D: -; J: TRBJ2-1; V: TRBV7-9; DNA: TGTGCCAGCAGCTCCCTGGACAATGAGCAGTTCTTC; CDR3: CASSSLDNEQFF
size: -; D: -; J: TRBJ1-1; V: TRBV13; DNA: TGTGCCAGCAGCGGATTTCCCGGGACAACTGAAGCTTTCTTT; CDR3: CASSGFPGTTEAFF
size: many; D: -; J: TRBJ2-3; V: TRBV7-9; DNA: TGTGCCAGCAGCTTCCAACCTTGGGGCACAGATACGCAGTATTTT; CDR3: CASSFQPWGTDTQYF
size: -; D: -; J: TRBJ2-3; V: TRBV19; DNA: TGTGCCAGTAGTTCAGGGGAGGTACCCACGGATACGCAGTATTTT; CDR3: CASSSGEVPTDTQYF
size: -; D: TRBD2; J: TRBJ2-4; V: TRBV7-2; DNA: TGTGCCAGCAGCCACACTACTAGCGGCGGGCCCAAAAACATTCAGTACTTC; CDR3: CASSHTTSGGPKNIQYF
size: many; D: TRBD2; J: TRBJ2-7; V: TRBV28; DNA: TGTGCCAGCAGTTTATGGAGACTAGCGGGTTTAGACGAGCAGTACTTC; CDR3: CASSLWRLAGLDEQYF
size: -; D: TRBD2; J: TRBJ2-7; V: TRBV20-1; DNA: TGCAGTGCTAGTAAGACTAGCGGGAGGTCTTACGAGCAGTACTTC; CDR3: CSASKTSGRSYEQYF
size: few; D: TRBD2; J: TRBJ2-1; V: TRBV24-1; DNA: TGTGCCACCAGTGAGTCCGGGACTAGAAAGTACAATGAGCAGTTCTTC; CDR3: CATSESGTRKYNEQFF
size: many; D: -; J: TRBJ2-6; V: TRBV12-3/TRBV12-4; DNA: TGTGCCAGCAGTCCGACCGGGGCGGATCCCCGATCTGGGGCCAACGTCCTGACTTTC; CDR3: CASSPTGADPRSGANVLTF
size: -; D: -; J: TRBJ1-5; V: TRBV6-1; DNA: TGTGCCAGCAGTGAAATTCTGGGGCCCCAGCATTTT; CDR3: CASSEILGPQHF
size: many; D: TRBD2; J: TRBJ2-3; V: TRBV20-1; DNA: TGCAGTGCTTCAGGGACTAGCGCGGGCACAGATACGCAGTATTTT; CDR3: CSASGTSAGTDTQYF
size: many; D: -; J: TRBJ2-6; V: TRBV7-3; DNA: TGTGCCAGCAGCTTATGGGTGCCCAGTAGCTCTGGGGCCAACGTCCTGACTTTC; CDR3: CASSLWVPSSSGANVLTF
size: many; D: TRBD2; J: TRBJ2-3; V: TRBV7-2; DNA: TGTGCCAGCAGCTACGCCGGGACTAGGGGGGCAGATACGCAGTATTTT; CDR3: CASSYAGTRGADTQYF
size: -; D: -; J: TRBJ2-7; V: TRBV15; DNA: TGTGCCACCAGCAGAGATCGACAGACCTACGAGCAGTACTTC; CDR3: CATSRDRQTYEQYF
size: few; D: -; J: TRBJ1-1; V: TRBV5-1; DNA: TGCGCCAGCAGCTTGGAAATAAATATGAACACTGAAGCTTTCTTT; CDR3: CASSLEINMNTEAFF
size: many; D: -; J: TRBJ2-1; V: TRBV12-3/TRBV12-4; DNA: TGTGCCAGCAGTCTCCCCTCATTGTCGCCCCATACCGGGACATTTAACAATGAGCAGTTCTTC; CDR3: CASSLPSLSPHTGTFNNEQFF
size: many; D: TRBD2; J: TRBJ2-3; V: TRBV18; DNA: TGTGCCAGCTCACCACGGGGACTAGCGGGATCGACAGATACGCAGTATTTT; CDR3: CASSPRGLAGSTDTQYF
size: many; D: -; J: TRBJ2-3; V: TRBV14; DNA: TGTGCCAGCAGCCAGAGGACTCGGGTTGGGGATACGCAGTATTTT; CDR3: CASSQRTRVGDTQYF
size: many; D: -; J: TRBJ2-1; V: TRBV11-3; DNA: TGTGCCAGCGGCCAGGGAACGAGCGGTGGCAATGAGCAGTTCTTC; CDR3: CASGQGTSGGNEQFF
size: few; D: -; J: TRBJ2-5; V: TRBV14; DNA: TGTGCCAGCAGCCAATTCAGGGCGGCCCAAGAGACCCAGTACTTC; CDR3: CASSQFRAAQETQYF
size: many; D: -; J: TRBJ2-7; V: TRBV10-3; DNA: TGTGCCATCAAGGGCCAGGGCCCCTACGAGCAGTACTTC; CDR3: CAIKGQGPYEQYF
size: -; D: -; J: TRBJ1-1; V: TRBV12-3/TRBV12-4; DNA: TGTGCCAGCAGCCTGGACAGATACACTGAAGCTTTCTTT; CDR3: CASSLDRYTEAFF
size: few; D: TRBD2; J: TRBJ2-1; V: TRBV19; DNA: TGTGCCAGTAGTGGGACTAGCGGGAGAGTTCGTTACAATGAGCAGTTCTTC; CDR3: CASSGTSGRVRYNEQFF
size: few; D: -; J: TRBJ1-5; V: TRBV20-1; DNA: TGCAGTGCTGAGGCCATGACTACTCATCAGCCCCAGCATTTT; CDR3: CSAEAMTTHQPQHF
size: few; D: TRBD1; J: TRBJ2-7; V: TRBV6-2/TRBV6-3; DNA: TGTGCCAGCACCGCCGGACAGGTCTACGAGCAGTACTTC; CDR3: CASTAGQVYEQYF